Shown below are 10 T cell receptor beta chains from a single sample sequenced in a study of T cell responses to AZD1222 COVID-19 vaccine. The table came from immunoSEQ multiplex PCR; TCRdb's copy has only in-frame clones and leaves some out. The table shows about 120,000 clones, with 86% occurring only once. Sample: peripheral blood, taken 28 days after the second AZD1222 dose. These receptors were collected from an adult who received the AZD1222 COVID-19 vaccine.

In this sample, this clone turned up once. The chain is built from TRBV25-1 and TRBJ1-3; 12 nucleotides match TRBD1. The CDR3 contains 17 residues. Germline values: CDR1 MGHDK, CDR2 SYGVNS. The V segment lost 4 bases and the J segment 8 bases; nucleotides outside the gene matches: 12. The CDR3 loop reads CASSVSGGTGGRYTIYF. CDR3 DNA: TGTGCCAGCAGTGTCTCGGGAGGGACAGGGGGCCGGTACACCATATATTTT.

The V gene is TRBV9, the J gene TRBJ2-1; D gene unclear. CDR3 size: 11 residues. Germline CDR1 reads SGDLS; CDR2 reads YYNGEE. Trimming shortened V by 4 bases and J by 4 bases, and 3 bases separated the two germline ends. The CDR3 region has the DNA TGTGCCAGCAGCAAATACAATGAGCAGTTCTTC. This encodes CASSKYNEQFF.

The CDR3 sequence is CASSPTLYEQYF. In DNA form, the CDR3 reads TGTGCCAGCAGTCCAACCCTCTACGAGCAGTACTTC. V is TRBV12-3 or TRBV12-4 and J is TRBJ2-7; the D is unclear. Trimming removed 5 bases at V and 3 bases at J, with 8 bases between. The CDR3 spans 12 residues.

V and J are TRBV28 and TRBJ2-7; D ambiguous. The ends were cut back, 5 bases at V and 5 bases at J, with 13 bases in the middle. Germline V gene lookup returns CDR1 MDHEN and CDR2 SYDVKM. The CDR3 length is 13 residues. DNA of the CDR3: TGTGCCAGCAGTCTAACAGCTACCCACGAGCAGTACTTC. It encodes CASSLTATHEQYF.

In nucleotides, the CDR3 is TGTGCCAGCAGCTCCCGGACAGAGGGATTTTACGAGCAGTACTTC. It codes for CASSSRTEGFYEQYF. The genes are TRBV13 and TRBJ2-7, with a weak D call TRBD1 (6 bases). The CDR3 covers 15 residues. V dropped 4 bases and J dropped 4 bases, with 17 bases sitting between them. The V gene's germline CDR1 is PRHDT and CDR2 FYEKMQ (reference sequence). Full variable domain (remainder filled in from reference TRBV13 and TRBJ2-7): AAGVIQSPRHLIKEKRETATLKCYPIPRHDTVYWYQQGPGQDPQFLISFYEKMQSDKGSIPDRFSAQQFSDYHSELNMSSLELGDSALYFCASSSRTEGFYEQYFGPGTRLTVT.

This chain joins TRBV3-1 (or the pseudogene TRBV3-2) and TRBJ1-2; D is undetermined. The CDR3 covers 15 residues. Deletions cut 0 bases from V and 0 bases from J, with 8 bases between. Germline CDR1 reads LGHDT; CDR2 reads YNNKEL (reference sequence). The CDR3 DNA sequence: TGTGCCAGCAGCCAAGATTCCACAGCTAACTATGGCTACACCTTC. It codes for CASSQDSTANYGYTF.

This chain links TRBV28 with TRBJ1-2; TRBD1 might be the D (5 bases). The ends were cut back, 2 bases at V and 8 bases at J, with 12 bases in the middle. The CDR3 totals 13 residues. Germline V gives CDR1 MDHEN, CDR2 SYDVKM. The CDR3 sequence is CASSLVQGGGYTF. CDR3 coding DNA: TGTGCCAGCAGTTTAGTTCAGGGAGGGGGCTACACCTTC.

The rearrangement joins TRBV12-2 to TRBJ2-7; TRBD1 is taken as the D call from the table, unchecked against the DNA. TRBV12-2 is reported as a pseudogene. This CDR3 has 18 amino acids. The DNA of the CDR3 is TGTGCAAGTCGCTTAGAAGACCCAGGACAGGGGAGTCCCTACGAGCAGTACTTC. Translating it yields CASRLEDPGQGSPYEQYF.

The chain employs TRBV7-2 and TRBJ1-6; possible D gene TRBD1, 6 bases. The CDR3 is made up of 13 amino acids. CDR1 SGHTA and CDR2 FQGNSA come from the germline V gene. The V end was cut by 8 bases, the J end by 10 bases, with 15 bases between. CDR3 region: CASAEQGRSPLHF. The CDR3 bases are TGTGCCAGCGCAGAACAGGGTCGATCACCCCTCCACTTT.

The V call is TRBV11-2, the J call TRBJ2-7; D remains ambiguous. The V and J ends lost 0 bases and 9 bases respectively, with 15 bases between them. This CDR3 is 14 amino acids long. CDR1 is SGHAT and CDR2 is FQNNGV in the germline V gene. CDR3 sequence reads: CASSLDSVQSAQYF. Here the CDR3 DNA reads TGTGCCAGCAGCTTAGATTCAGTGCAATCGGCGCAGTACTTC.